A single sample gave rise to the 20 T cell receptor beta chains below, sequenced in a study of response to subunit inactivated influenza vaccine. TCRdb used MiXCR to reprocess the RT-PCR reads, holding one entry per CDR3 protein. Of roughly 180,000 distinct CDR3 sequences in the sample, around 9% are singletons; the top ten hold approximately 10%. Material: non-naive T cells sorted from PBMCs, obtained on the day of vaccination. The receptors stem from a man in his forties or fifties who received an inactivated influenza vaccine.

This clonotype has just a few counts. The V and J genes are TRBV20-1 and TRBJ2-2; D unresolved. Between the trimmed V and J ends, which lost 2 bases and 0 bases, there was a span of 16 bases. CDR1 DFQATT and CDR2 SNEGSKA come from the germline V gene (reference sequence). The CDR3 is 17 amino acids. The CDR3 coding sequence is TGCAGTGCTAGACCTCGTTTTAGGAAATCGAACACCGGGGAGCTGTTTTTT. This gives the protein CSARPRFRKSNTGELFF.

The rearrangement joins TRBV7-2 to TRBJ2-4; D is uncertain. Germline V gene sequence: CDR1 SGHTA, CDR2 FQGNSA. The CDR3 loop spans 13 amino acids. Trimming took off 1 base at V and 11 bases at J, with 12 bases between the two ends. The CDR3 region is CASSLVPGSLQYF. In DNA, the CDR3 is TGTGCCAGCAGCTTAGTGCCGGGTAGTCTTCAGTACTTC.

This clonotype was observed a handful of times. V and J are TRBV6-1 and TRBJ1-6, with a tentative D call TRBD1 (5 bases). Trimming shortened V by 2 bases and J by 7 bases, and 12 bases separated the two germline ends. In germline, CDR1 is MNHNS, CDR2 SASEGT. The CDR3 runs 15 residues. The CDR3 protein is CASSETGGQNSPLHF. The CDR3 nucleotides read TGTGCCAGCAGTGAAACGGGGGGTCAGAATTCACCCCTCCACTTT.

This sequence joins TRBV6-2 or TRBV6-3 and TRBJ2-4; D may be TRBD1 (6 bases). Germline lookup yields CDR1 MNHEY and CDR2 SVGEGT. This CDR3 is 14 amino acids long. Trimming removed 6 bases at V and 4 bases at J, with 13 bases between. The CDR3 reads CASSPGTMKNIQYF. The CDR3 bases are TGTGCCAGCAGCCCCGGGACAATGAAAAACATTCAGTACTTC.

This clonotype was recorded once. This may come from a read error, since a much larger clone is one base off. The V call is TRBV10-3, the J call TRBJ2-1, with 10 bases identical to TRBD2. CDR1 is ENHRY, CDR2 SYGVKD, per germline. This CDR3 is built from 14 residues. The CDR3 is CAISASGGAARQLF. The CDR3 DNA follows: TGTGCCATCAGTGCCAGCGGGGGGGCCGCTCGGCAGTTGTTC.

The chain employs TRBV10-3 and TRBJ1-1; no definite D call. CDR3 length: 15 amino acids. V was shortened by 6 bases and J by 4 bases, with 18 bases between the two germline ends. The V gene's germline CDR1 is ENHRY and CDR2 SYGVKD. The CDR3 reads CAISGDRARGTEAFF. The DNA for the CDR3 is TGTGCCATCAGCGGCGACCGAGCCCGGGGCACTGAAGCTTTCTTT.

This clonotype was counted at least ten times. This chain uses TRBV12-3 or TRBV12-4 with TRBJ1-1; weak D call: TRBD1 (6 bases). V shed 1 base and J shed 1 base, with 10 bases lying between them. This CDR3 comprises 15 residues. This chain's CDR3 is CASSLGTGQNTEAFF. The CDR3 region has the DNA TGTGCCAGCAGTTTAGGTACGGGACAGAACACTGAAGCTTTCTTT.

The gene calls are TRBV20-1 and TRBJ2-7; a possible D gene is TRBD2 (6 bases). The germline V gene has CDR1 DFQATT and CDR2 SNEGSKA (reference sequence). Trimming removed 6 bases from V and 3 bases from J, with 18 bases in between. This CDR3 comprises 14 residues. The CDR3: CSAKGPWGDYEQYF. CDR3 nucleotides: TGCAGTGCCAAGGGACCGTGGGGGGACTACGAGCAGTACTTC.

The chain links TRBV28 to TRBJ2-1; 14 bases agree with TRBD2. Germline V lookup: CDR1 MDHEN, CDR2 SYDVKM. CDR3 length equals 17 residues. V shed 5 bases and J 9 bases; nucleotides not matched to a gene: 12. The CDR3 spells CASSPPPGLAGDGEQFF. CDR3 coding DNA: TGTGCCAGCAGTCCCCCCCCGGGACTAGCGGGAGACGGTGAGCAGTTCTTC.

The CDR3 region is CSVQVGPNYGYTF. The DNA for the CDR3 is TGCAGCGTTCAGGTGGGCCCTAACTATGGCTACACCTTC. The V gene is TRBV29-1, the J gene TRBJ1-2; D gene unclear. V was shortened by 5 bases and J by 0 bases, with 10 bases between the two germline ends. CDR1 is SQVTM and CDR2 is ANQGSEA in the germline V gene. CDR3 length equals 13 residues.

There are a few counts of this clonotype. The CDR3: CASSTTGRGAYNEQFF. The CDR3 DNA reads TGTGCCAGCAGTACCACTGGGCGGGGGGCCTACAATGAGCAGTTCTTC. The V call is TRBV6-1, the J call TRBJ2-1, with 8 nucleotides matching TRBD2. The J segment lost 2 bases and the V segment lost 5 bases, leaving 8 bases of the junction unmatched. The CDR3 contains 16 residues. Germline V CDR1 and CDR2: MNHNS, SASEGT.

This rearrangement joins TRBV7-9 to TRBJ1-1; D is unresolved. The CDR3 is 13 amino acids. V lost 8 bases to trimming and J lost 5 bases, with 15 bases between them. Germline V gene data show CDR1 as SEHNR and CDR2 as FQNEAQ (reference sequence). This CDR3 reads CASRLPVRTEAFF. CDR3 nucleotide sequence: TGTGCCAGCCGTCTCCCGGTTCGAACTGAAGCTTTCTTT.

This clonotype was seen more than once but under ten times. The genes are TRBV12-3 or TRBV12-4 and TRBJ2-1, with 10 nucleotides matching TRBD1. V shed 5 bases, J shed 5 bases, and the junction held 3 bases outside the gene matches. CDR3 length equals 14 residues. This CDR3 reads CASSAGQGNNEQFF. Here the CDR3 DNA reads TGTGCCAGCAGTGCGGGACAGGGGAACAATGAGCAGTTCTTC.

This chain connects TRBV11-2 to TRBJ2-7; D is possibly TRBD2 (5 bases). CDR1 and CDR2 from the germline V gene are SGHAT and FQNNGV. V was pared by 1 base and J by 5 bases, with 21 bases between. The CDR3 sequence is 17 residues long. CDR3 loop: CASSLGVWLLERDEQYF. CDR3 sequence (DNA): TGTGCCAGCAGCTTAGGAGTATGGCTGCTGGAGAGGGACGAGCAGTACTTC.

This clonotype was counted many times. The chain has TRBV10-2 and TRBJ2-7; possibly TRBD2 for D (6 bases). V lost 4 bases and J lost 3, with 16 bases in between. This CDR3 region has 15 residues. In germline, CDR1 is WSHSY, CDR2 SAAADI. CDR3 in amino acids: CASSVHGGAVYEQYF. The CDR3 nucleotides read TGCGCCAGCAGTGTGCACGGGGGAGCGGTCTACGAGCAGTACTTC.

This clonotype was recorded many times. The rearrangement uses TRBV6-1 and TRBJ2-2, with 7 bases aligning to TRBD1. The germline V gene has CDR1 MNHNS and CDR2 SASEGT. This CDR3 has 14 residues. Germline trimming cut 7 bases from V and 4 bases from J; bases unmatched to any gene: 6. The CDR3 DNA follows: TGTGCCAGCATACAGACAGGGCCCACCGGGGAGCTGTTTTTT. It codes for CASIQTGPTGELFF.

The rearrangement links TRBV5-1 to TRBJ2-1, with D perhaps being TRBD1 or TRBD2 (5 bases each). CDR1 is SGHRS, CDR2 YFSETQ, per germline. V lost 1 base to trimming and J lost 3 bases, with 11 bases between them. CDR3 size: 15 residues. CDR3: CASSLYGDLYNEQFF. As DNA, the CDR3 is TGCGCCAGCAGCTTGTATGGGGACCTCTACAATGAGCAGTTCTTC.

CDR3: CASSRGITANTEAFF. The CDR3 DNA reads as TGTGCCAGCAGTAGGGGCATAACAGCGAACACTGAAGCTTTCTTT. This sequence joins TRBV6-1 and TRBJ1-1; D may be TRBD1 (5 bases). V lost 5 bases and J 1 base, leaving 14 bases between the germline ends. This CDR3 contains 15 residues. CDR1 MNHNS and CDR2 SASEGT come from the germline V gene.

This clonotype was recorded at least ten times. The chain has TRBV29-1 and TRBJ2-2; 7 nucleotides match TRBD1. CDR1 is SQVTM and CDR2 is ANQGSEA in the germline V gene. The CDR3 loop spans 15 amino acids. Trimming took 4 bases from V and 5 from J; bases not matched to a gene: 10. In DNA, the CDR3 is TGCAGCGTTGGGAATAGGGACAGAATGACCGGGGAGCTGTTTTTT. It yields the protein CSVGNRDRMTGELFF.

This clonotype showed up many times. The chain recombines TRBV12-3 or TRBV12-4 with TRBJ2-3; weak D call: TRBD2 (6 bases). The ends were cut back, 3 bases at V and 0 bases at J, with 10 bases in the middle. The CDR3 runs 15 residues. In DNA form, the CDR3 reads TGTGCCAGCAGTTTCGCGGGGACTAGCACAGATACGCAGTATTTT. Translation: CASSFAGTSTDTQYF.